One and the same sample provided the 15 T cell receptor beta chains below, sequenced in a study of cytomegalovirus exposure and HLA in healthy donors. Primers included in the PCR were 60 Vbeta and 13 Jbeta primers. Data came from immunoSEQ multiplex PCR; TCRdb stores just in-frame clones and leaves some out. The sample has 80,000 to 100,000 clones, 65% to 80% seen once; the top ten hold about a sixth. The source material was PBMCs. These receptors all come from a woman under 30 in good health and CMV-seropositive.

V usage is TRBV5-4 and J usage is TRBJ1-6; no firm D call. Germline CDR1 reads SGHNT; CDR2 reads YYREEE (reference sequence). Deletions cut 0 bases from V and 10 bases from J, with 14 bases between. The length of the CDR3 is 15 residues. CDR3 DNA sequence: TGTGCCAGCAGCTTGGTTGGAGTATACAAGTCACCCCTCCACTTT. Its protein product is CASSLVGVYKSPLHF.

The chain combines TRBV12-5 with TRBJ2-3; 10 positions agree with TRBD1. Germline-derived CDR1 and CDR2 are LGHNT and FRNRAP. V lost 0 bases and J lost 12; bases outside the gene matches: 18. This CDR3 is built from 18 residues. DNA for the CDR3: TGTGCTAGTGGTTTGGTACTGGGGGACAGGGGACTAAAGGGGACCCAGTATTTT. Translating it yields CASGLVLGDRGLKGTQYF.

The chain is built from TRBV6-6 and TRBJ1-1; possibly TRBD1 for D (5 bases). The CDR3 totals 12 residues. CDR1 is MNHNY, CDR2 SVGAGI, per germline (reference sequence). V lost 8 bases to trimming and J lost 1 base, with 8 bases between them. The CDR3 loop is CASWGGNTEAFF. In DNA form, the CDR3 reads TGTGCCAGCTGGGGGGGGAACACTGAAGCTTTCTTT.

CDR3 sequence: CASSLGRLANEKLFF. For the CDR3, the DNA is TGTGCCAGCAGTTTGGGGCGACTAGCTAATGAAAAACTGTTTTTT. The chain employs TRBV28 and TRBJ1-4; weak D call: TRBD1 (5 bases). The V gene lost 3 bases and the J gene lost 3 bases, with 11 bases spanning the gap. CDR1 MDHEN and CDR2 SYDVKM come from the germline V gene. This CDR3 is built from 15 residues.

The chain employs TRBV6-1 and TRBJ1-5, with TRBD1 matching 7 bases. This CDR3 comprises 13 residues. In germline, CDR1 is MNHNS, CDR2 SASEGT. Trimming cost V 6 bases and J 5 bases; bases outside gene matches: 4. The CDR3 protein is CASRGQRDQPQHF. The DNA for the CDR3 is TGTGCCAGCAGGGGACAGAGGGATCAGCCCCAGCATTTT.

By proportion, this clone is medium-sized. CDR3 coding DNA: TGCGCCAGCAGCCAAGACGTCCAGGGACAGGAGAGCCTATTTGCCAATTCACCCCTCCACTTT. This sequence encodes CASSQDVQGQESLFANSPLHF. The V and J genes are TRBV4-3 and TRBJ1-6; TRBD1 aligns across 8 bases. This CDR3 is built from 21 residues. The V segment lost 0 bases and the J segment 7 bases; nucleotides outside the gene matches: 20. Looked up from germline, CDR1 is LGHNA and CDR2 is YSLEER.

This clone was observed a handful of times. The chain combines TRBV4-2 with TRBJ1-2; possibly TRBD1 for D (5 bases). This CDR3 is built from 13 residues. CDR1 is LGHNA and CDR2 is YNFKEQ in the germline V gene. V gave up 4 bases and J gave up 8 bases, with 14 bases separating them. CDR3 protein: CASSPSGGEGYTF. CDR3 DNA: TGTGCCAGCAGCCCCAGTGGGGGGGAAGGCTACACCTTC.

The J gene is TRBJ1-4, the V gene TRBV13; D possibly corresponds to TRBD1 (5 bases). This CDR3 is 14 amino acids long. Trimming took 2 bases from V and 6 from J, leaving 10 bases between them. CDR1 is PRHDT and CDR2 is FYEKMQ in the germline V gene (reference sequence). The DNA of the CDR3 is TGTGCCAGCAGCTTAAGGGGCGGTGATGAAAAACTGTTTTTT. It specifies CASSLRGGDEKLFF. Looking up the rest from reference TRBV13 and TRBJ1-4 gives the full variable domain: AAGVIQSPRHLIKEKRETATLKCYPIPRHDTVYWYQQGPGQDPQFLISFYEKMQSDKGSIPDRFSAQQFSDYHSELNMSSLELGDSALYFCASSLRGGDEKLFFGSGTQLSVL.

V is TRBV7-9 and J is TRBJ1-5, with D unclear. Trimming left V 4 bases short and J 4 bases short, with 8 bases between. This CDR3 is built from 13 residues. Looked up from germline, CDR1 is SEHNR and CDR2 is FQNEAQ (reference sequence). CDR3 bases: TGTGCCAGCAGCTCGGGAGCAAATCAGCCCCAGCATTTT. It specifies CASSSGANQPQHF.

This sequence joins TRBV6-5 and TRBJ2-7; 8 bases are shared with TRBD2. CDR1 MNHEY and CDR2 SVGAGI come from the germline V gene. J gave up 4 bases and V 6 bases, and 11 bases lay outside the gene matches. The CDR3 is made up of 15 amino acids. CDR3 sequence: CASSPAGRAGYEQYF. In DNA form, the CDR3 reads TGTGCCAGCAGCCCCGCCGGGAGGGCGGGGTACGAGCAGTACTTC.

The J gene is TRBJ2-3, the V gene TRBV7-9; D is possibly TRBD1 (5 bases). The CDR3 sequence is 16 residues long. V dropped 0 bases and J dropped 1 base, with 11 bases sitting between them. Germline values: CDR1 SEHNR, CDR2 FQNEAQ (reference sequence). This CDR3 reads CASSLATALRTDTQYF. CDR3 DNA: TGTGCCAGCAGCTTAGCGACAGCTCTTCGCACAGATACGCAGTATTTT.

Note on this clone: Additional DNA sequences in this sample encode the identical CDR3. The CDR3 DNA is TGTGCCAGCAGCCAAGCAAGCGGGGGGGCCGGGAATGAGCAGTTCTTC. It yields the protein CASSQASGGAGNEQFF. V is TRBV4-2 and J is TRBJ2-1; 10 nucleotides line up with TRBD2. Germline V CDR1 and CDR2: LGHNA, YNFKEQ. The CDR3 consists of 16 residues. The J segment lost 7 bases and the V segment lost 1 base, leaving 7 bases of the junction unmatched.

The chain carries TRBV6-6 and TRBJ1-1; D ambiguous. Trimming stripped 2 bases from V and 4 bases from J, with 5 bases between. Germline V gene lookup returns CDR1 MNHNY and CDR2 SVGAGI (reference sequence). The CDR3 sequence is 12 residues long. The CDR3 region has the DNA TGTGCCAGCAGTTACCCTAGCACTGAAGCTTTCTTT. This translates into CASSYPSTEAFF.

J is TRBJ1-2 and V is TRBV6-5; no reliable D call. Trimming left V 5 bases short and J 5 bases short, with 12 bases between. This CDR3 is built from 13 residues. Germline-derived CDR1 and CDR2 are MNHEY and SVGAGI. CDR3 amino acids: CASSPQRGYGYTF. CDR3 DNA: TGTGCCAGCAGTCCCCAGAGAGGGTATGGCTACACCTTC.

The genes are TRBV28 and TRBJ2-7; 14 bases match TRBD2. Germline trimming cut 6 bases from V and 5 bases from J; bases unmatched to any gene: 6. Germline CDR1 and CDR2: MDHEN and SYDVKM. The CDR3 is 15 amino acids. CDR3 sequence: CASSPGTSGSHEQYF. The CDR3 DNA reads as TGTGCCAGCAGCCCCGGGACTAGCGGGAGTCACGAGCAGTACTTC.